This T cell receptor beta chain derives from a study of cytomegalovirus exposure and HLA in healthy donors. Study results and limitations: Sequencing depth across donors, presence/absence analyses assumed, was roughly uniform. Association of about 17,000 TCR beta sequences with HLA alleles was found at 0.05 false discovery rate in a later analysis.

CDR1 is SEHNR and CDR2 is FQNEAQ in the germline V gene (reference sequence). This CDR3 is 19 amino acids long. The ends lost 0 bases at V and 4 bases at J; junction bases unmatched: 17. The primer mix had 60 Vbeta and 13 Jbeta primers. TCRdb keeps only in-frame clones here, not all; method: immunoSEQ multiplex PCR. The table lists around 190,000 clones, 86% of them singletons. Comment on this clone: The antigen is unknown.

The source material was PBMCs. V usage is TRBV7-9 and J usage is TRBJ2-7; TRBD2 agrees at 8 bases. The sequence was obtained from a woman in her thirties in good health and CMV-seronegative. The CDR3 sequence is CASSLARGYRKRESYEQYF. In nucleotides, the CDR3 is TGTGCCAGCAGCTTAGCGAGAGGGTACCGGAAGCGGGAGTCGTACGAGCAGTACTTC.